This T cell receptor beta chain is drawn from a study of Graves' ophthalmopathy and Graves' hyperthyroidism (dated by TCRdb to 2016 to 2019). As for the study more broadly: Hyperthyroidism was considered stable if no progression to ophthalmopathy occurred within 18 months of follow-up. To tell Graves' ophthalmopathy apart from Graves' hyperthyroidism, and to predict which patients would progress to ophthalmopathy, the study relied on TCR beta repertoire signatures. In total, approximately 130 blood samples were TCR-sequenced: 43 ophthalmopathy, roughly 80 hyperthyroidism and about 17 hyperthyroidism-to-ophthalmopathy patients. A discovery set of about a hundred patients (approximately 45 ophthalmopathy, 55 to 60 stable hyperthyroidism) was enrolled to explore V-J signatures distinguishing ophthalmopathy from hyperthyroidism. The independent validation cohort included around 19 hyperthyroidism patients plus 17 patients who later progressed from hyperthyroidism to ophthalmopathy. T-cell repertoires of thyroid tissue and blood were compared in 5 or 6 hyperthyroidism patients. Following sample collection, hyperthyroidism patients were given methimazole at a starting dose of 30 mg daily, and ophthalmopathy patients were given high-dose intravenous methylprednisolone. The paper as a whole reports these results and caveats: The 13-signature model separated ophthalmopathy from stable hyperthyroidism with approximately 90% sensitivity and approximately 83% specificity in cross-validation, and 80%/75% in the test set. Most expanded thyroid clonotypes with frequency above 0.001 were also detected in blood, suggesting blood repertoires may reflect the thyroid immune response. No statistical method was used to set the sample size in advance, and the investigators knew which group each participant was assigned to. In validation, the model predicted ophthalmopathy progression with about 64% sensitivity and approximately 72% specificity; roughly 12 predicted patients were CT-confirmed with GO in a median of approximately 6.5 months.

For repertoire sequencing, the TCR beta CDR3 regions were amplified from RNA transcripts. A first-round RT-PCR used HTBI primers with the Qiagen OneStep RT-PCR kit, followed by a second-round multiplex PCR, size selection and purification. The libraries underwent paired-end sequencing with 100 bp reads on an Illumina HiSeq2000. The published analysis was carried out like this. Reads were processed with SOAPnuke, discarding reads with adapters, uncalled bases, mean Phred below 15, or no exact constant-primer or identifier match. COPE v1.2.5 was used to merge high-quality paired reads. Each unique nucleotide sequence was defined as a clonotype, and clonotypes were aligned to IMGT TRB V, D and J references with MiTCR v1.1. Only V-J combinations with frequency above 0.0001 were analysed, covering approximately 99% of repertoires. For each V-J combination, a TCR clonal expansion and chaos score was defined as F50 clonal expansion divided by the chaos observed in the TCRdist matrix. Features were reduced by Welch's t-statistics and random forest to 10 to 15 V-J combinations, which fed a naive Bayes classifier. The Morisita-Horn index was used to measure how similar the thyroid and blood repertoires were. TCRdb's own reprocessing of the public reads used fastp at Q25 and MiXCR and kept productive beta chains. Each entry merges the rows of one CDR3 protein and shows their most common DNA and genes. The authors' filters were not applied to this entry. The sample table holds about 1.1 million distinct CDR3 sequences, of which 35% to 40% were seen once. Around 10% of the sample goes to the ten largest clones.

The CDR3, from cysteine to phenylalanine, totals 15 residues. Only the CDR3 part of the read is kept: 45 bases, read in frame from the first base. The V end loses 6 bases and the J end loses 5 bases, and a stretch of 19 bases separates them. CDR1 and CDR2 (MDHEN, SYDVKM) derive from the germline V gene. The table lists this clonotype with many counts. The antigen it recognizes is unknown. The record has no base qualities; no much larger clone is one base away. Hyperthyroidism patients were newly diagnosed, were aged 18 to 65 years, and had a disease duration under 2 months. Patients with other autoimmune diseases, uncontrolled infections, pregnancy or lactation were excluded. Diagnosis relied on clinical symptoms, serum thyroxine, TRAb, thyroid ultrasound and orbital computed tomography. Trizol reagent was used to extract the total RNA, and its quality was then checked on an Agilent 2100 Bioanalyzer.

The sample taken for sequencing was peripheral blood or thyroid tissue (not recorded which). Recombination connected TRBV28 to TRBJ2-5; too little of a D gene remains to name it. This clonotype was sampled from an adult man with Graves' hyperthyroidism. Here is the DNA: TGTGCCAGCAGCGAAGGGCGGCTGATGGGGGAGACCCAGTACTTC. Its translation reads: CASSEGRLMGETQYF.